Sequencing of this T cell receptor (beta chain) was carried out in a study of spatial heterogeneity in lung cancer. Overall study findings and caveats: Blood carried ubiquitous expanded tumor TCRs more at resection than follow-up.

TCRdb recomputed calls from the 5' RACE reads with MiXCR, one row per CDR3 protein. The repertoire has some 110,000 distinct CDR3 sequences, 9.5% to 15% of them found once; the top ten carry roughly 15%. The CDR3 has 13 amino acids. Trimming shortened V by 2 bases and J by 8 bases, and 13 bases separated the two germline ends. Germline V gene data show CDR1 as SGHDT and CDR2 as YYEEEE. This clonotype has at least ten counts. Its target is unknown. The time point here: blood at routine non-recurrence follow-up after resection. No cells were sorted before sequencing. The whole RNA sequenced was extracted from tumor, nontumor lung or frozen PBMC.

The chain recombines TRBV5-6 with TRBJ1-1; a weak D match, TRBD1 (5 bases). This TCR came from a male donor with early-stage non-small cell lung cancer. Sequencing was performed on PBMCs, taken at follow-up. The CDR3 reads CASSFIQGAEAFF. Written as DNA, the CDR3 is TGTGCCAGCAGCTTCATTCAGGGCGCCGAAGCTTTCTTT.